Presented here are 11 T cell receptor beta chains from one specimen sequenced in a study of T cell responses to AZD1222 COVID-19 vaccine. TCRdb's copy holds only in-frame clones and misses some; the assay was immunoSEQ multiplex PCR. The table has approximately 99,000 clones, roughly nine tenths seen once; the top ten hold about 8.1%. The input for sequencing was peripheral blood, taken 28 days after the second AZD1222 dose. These receptors came from an adult who received the AZD1222 COVID-19 vaccine.

This chain links TRBV5-5 with TRBJ2-5, with TRBD2 as a possible D gene (5 bases). Germline V gene data show CDR1 as SGHKS and CDR2 as YYEKEE (reference sequence). The CDR3 loop spans 14 amino acids. V was trimmed by 0 bases and J by 7 bases, leaving 13 bases between them. In DNA, the CDR3 is TGTGCCAGCAGCTTGGGCCAGATTGCGGGGACCCAGTACTTC. Translation gives CASSLGQIAGTQYF.

This chain uses TRBV6-5 with TRBJ1-1, with 9 bases fitting TRBD1. Germline CDR1 MNHEY, CDR2 SVGAGI. The CDR3 runs 15 residues. The V and J ends lost 0 bases and 7 bases, in that order; junction bases with no gene match: 6. In DNA form, the CDR3 reads TGTGCCAGCAGTTACTCGACCGGGACAGGGCTTGAAGCTTTCTTT. This sequence encodes CASSYSTGTGLEAFF.

The chain has TRBV11-2 and TRBJ2-5; the match to TRBD1 covers 7 bases. This CDR3 spans 15 amino acids. The J segment lost 2 bases and the V segment lost 5 bases, leaving 8 bases of the junction unmatched. The germline gives CDR1 SGHAT, CDR2 FQNNGV. The DNA of the CDR3 is TGTGCCAGCAGCAGGGGGCGGGCAGGGCAAGAGACCCAGTACTTC. Its translation is CASSRGRAGQETQYF.

The V and J genes are TRBV5-1 and TRBJ2-7; 8 nucleotides align to TRBD1. Germline CDR1 SGHRS, CDR2 YFSETQ. Losses at the gene ends were 4 bases for V and 4 bases for J; bases not matched to a gene: 4. There are 13 residues in the CDR3. The CDR3, as DNA: TGCGCCAGCAGCCCCCGGACAGGGTACGAGCAGTACTTC. Amino acids: CASSPRTGYEQYF.

The V and J genes are TRBV29-1 and TRBJ2-1; 9 nucleotides align to TRBD2. From germline, CDR1 is SQVTM and CDR2 ANQGSEA. J lost 4 bases, V lost 7 bases, and 5 bases had no gene match. This CDR3 has 13 residues. Here the CDR3 DNA reads TGCAGCGGGACGGGACTAGCATACAATGAGCAGTTCTTC. Its protein product is CSGTGLAYNEQFF.

The chain is built from TRBV18 and TRBJ2-5; D gene ambiguous. The CDR3 totals 13 residues. Germline CDR1 is KGHSH and CDR2 is LQKENI. Between the trimmed V and J ends, which lost 3 bases and 3 bases, there was a span of 8 bases. In nucleotides, the CDR3 is TGTGCCAGCTCACCCCGCCAGGAAGAGACCCAGTACTTC. Its translation is CASSPRQEETQYF.

The chain uses TRBV6-5 and TRBJ1-3, with 7 bases aligning to TRBD1. Germline assignment: CDR1 MNHEY and CDR2 SVGAGI. V was clipped by 0 bases and J by 2 bases; unmatched bases: 1. This CDR3 contains 15 residues. CDR3 sequence (DNA): TGTGCCAGCAGTTACTCCACAGGGGCTGGAAACACCATATATTTT. It yields the protein CASSYSTGAGNTIYF.

The chain uses TRBV18 and TRBJ2-6, with D hard to call. This CDR3 contains 15 residues. The germline V gene encodes CDR1 KGHSH and CDR2 LQKENI. The ends were cut back, 4 bases at V and 0 bases at J, with 7 bases in the middle. CDR3 in amino acids: CASSRQISGANVLTF. The CDR3 DNA is TGTGCCAGCTCACGGCAAATCTCTGGGGCCAACGTCCTGACTTTC.

The chain uses TRBV3-1 (or the pseudogene TRBV3-2) and TRBJ2-3; 8 bases fit TRBD2. The CDR3 is made up of 15 amino acids. CDR1 and CDR2 (germline): LGHDT, YNNKEL (reference sequence). The V segment lost 4 bases and the J segment 0 bases; nucleotides outside the gene matches: 3. CDR3 coding DNA: TGTGCCAGCAGCCCCACTAGCGGAAGCACAGATACGCAGTATTTT. Amino acids: CASSPTSGSTDTQYF.

This clone occurred a few times. The V and J genes are TRBV20-1 and TRBJ1-1; D unresolved. The germline gives CDR1 DFQATT, CDR2 SNEGSKA (reference sequence). V lost 6 bases and J 8 bases, leaving 10 bases between the germline ends. The CDR3 covers 10 residues. CDR3 coding DNA: TGCAGTGCCCCGGGGAACGAAGCTTTCTTT. This translates into CSAPGNEAFF.

This sequence joins TRBV19 and TRBJ1-1; D may be TRBD1 (5 bases). The CDR3 consists of 15 residues. Germline V lookup: CDR1 LNHDA, CDR2 SQIVND (reference sequence). Deletions cut 4 bases from V and 1 base from J, with 13 bases between. This CDR3 reads CASSTRRGRNTEAFF. The CDR3 nucleotides read TGTGCCAGTAGTACACGACGGGGCCGGAACACTGAAGCTTTCTTT.